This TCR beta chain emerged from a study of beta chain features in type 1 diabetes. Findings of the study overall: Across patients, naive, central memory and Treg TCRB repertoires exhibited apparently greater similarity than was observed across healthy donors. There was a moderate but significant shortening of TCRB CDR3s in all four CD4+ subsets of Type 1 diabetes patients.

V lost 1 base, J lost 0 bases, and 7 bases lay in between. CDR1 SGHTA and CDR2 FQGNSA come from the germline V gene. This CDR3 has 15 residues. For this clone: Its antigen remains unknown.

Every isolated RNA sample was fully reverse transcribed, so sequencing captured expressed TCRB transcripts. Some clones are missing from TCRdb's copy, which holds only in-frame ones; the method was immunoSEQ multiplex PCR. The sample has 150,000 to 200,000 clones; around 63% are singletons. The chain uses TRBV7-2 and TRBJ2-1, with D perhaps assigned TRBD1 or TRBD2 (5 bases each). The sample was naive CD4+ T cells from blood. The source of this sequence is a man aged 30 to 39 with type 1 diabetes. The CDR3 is CASSLEGSSYNEQFF. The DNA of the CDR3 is TGTGCCAGCAGCTTAGAGGGGAGCTCCTACAATGAGCAGTTCTTC.